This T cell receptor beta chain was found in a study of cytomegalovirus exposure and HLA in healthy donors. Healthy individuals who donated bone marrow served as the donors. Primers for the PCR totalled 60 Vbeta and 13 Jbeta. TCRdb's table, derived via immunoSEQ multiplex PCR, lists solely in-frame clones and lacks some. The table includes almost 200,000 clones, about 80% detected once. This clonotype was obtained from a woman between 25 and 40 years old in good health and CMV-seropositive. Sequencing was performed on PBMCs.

CDR3 loop: CASRARGTRIHRDTQYF. CDR3 bases: TGTGCCAGCAGGGCGAGAGGGACTCGCATCCACCGAGATACGCAGTATTTT. The chain joins TRBV2 to TRBJ2-3, with D tentatively TRBD2 (6 bases). Germline V gene data show CDR1 as SNHLY and CDR2 as FYNNEI. Trimming removed 6 bases at V and 5 bases at J, with 24 bases between. This CDR3 region has 17 residues. Combining the CDR3 with reference TRBV2 and TRBJ2-3 gives the whole variable domain EPEVTQTPSHQVTQMGQEVILRCVPISNHLYFYWYRQILGQKVEFLVSFYNNEISEKSEIFDDQFSVERPDGSNFTLKIRSTKLEDSAMYFCASRARGTRIHRDTQYFGPGTRLTVL.